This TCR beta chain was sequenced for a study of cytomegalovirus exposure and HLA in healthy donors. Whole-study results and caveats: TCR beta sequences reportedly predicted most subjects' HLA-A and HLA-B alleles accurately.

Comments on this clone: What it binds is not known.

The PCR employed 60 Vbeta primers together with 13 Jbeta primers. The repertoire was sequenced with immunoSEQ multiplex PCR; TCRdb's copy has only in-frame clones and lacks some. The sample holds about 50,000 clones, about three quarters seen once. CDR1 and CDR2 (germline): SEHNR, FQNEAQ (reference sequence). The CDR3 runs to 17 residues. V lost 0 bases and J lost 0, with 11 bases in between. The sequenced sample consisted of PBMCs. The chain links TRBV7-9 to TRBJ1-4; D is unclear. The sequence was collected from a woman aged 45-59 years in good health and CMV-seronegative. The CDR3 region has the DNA TGTGCCAGCAGCTTAGCTTACACGGAGGCAACTAATGAAAAACTGTTTTTT. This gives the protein CASSLAYTEATNEKLFF.